Listed below are T cell receptor beta chains from one sample, sequenced in a study of cytomegalovirus exposure and HLA in healthy donors. Sequenced by immunoSEQ multiplex PCR; TCRdb stores in-frame clones only, minus some. This table has 130,000 or so clones, around 90% appearing once. Specimen: PBMCs. The receptor source for this set is a middle-aged woman in good health and CMV-seronegative. CDR3s include the opening cysteine and the closing phenylalanine or tryptophan. Fields, in order: J gene, V gene, D gene, clone size, CDR3 protein, CDR3 DNA. The D gene is left open where the match is weak. Clone size, where shown, is once, few, many, or a class for clones that have expanded.

TRBJ1-1,TRBV28,.,.,CASKFRGEAFF,TGTGCCAGCAAATTCAGGGGCGAAGCTTTCTTT
TRBJ2-5,TRBV6-5,.,.,CASGPDQETQYF,TGTGCCAGCGGGCCGGACCAAGAGACCCAGTACTTC
TRBJ2-1,TRBV7-9,TRBD2,.,CASSHGLADYNEQFF,TGTGCCAGCAGCCATGGACTAGCGGACTACAATGAGCAGTTCTTC
TRBJ2-7,TRBV5-1,TRBD2,.,CASSFTGTSKYF,TGCGCCAGCAGCTTCACCGGGACTAGCAAATACTTC
TRBJ2-7,TRBV2,TRBD1,.,CASRRQGPTYEQYF,TGTGCCAGCAGGAGACAGGGACCTACCTACGAGCAGTACTTC
TRBJ2-3,TRBV10-3,TRBD2,.,CAIGLAGSTSTDTQYF,TGTGCCATTGGACTAGCGGGCTCAACTAGCACAGATACGCAGTATTTT
TRBJ1-5,TRBV6-5,TRBD1,.,CASSTKQGAGQPQHF,TGTGCCAGCAGTACCAAACAGGGGGCAGGCCAGCCCCAGCATTTT
TRBJ2-5,TRBV7-2,.,.,CASSSGSAGETQYF,TGTGCCAGCAGTTCTGGGTCTGCCGGGGAGACCCAGTACTTC
TRBJ2-7,TRBV27,.,few,CASSSYQWDIMKAYEQYF,TGTGCCAGCAGTTCCTACCAATGGGACATTATGAAGGCCTACGAGCAGTACTTC
TRBJ2-3,TRBV5-1,.,.,CASSSREGRAQYF,TGCGCCAGCAGCAGCCGAGAGGGTCGCGCGCAGTATTTT
TRBJ2-5,TRBV11-2,.,once,CASSLSRATQETQYF,TGTGCCAGCAGCTTATCCAGGGCCACACAAGAGACCCAGTACTTC
TRBJ2-3,TRBV10-3,TRBD2,.,CAISAGTNPDTQYF,TGTGCCATCAGTGCCGGGACTAATCCAGATACGCAGTATTTT
TRBJ2-5,TRBV13,TRBD1,.,CASSRTGARETQYF,TGTGCCAGCAGCCGGACAGGGGCAAGGGAGACCCAGTACTTC
TRBJ1-4,TRBV9,.,once,CASSVAPQGGNEKLFF,TGTGCCAGCAGCGTAGCTCCACAGGGTGGGAACGAAAAACTGTTTTTT
TRBJ1-5,TRBV30,.,.,CAWSEAGSNQPQHF,TGTGCCTGGAGTGAGGCGGGCAGCAATCAGCCCCAGCATTTT
TRBJ1-3,TRBV7-2,.,once,CASSLGWQSGNTIYF,TGTGCCAGCAGCTTAGGATGGCAGTCAGGAAACACCATATATTTT
TRBJ1-2,TRBV6-4,.,.,CASSPGYGDGYTF,TGTGCCAGCAGTCCGGGTTACGGGGATGGCTACACCTTC
TRBJ2-2,TRBV27,TRBD2,.,CASSQGLAGTGELFF,TGTGCCAGCAGCCAGGGACTAGCGGGAACCGGGGAGCTGTTTTTT
TRBJ2-7,TRBV19,TRBD2,.,CASSVPGTSGVYEQYF,TGTGCCAGTAGTGTTCCCGGGACTAGCGGGGTATACGAGCAGTACTTC
TRBJ1-2,TRBV9,.,once,CASSVGGGENYGYTF,TGTGCCAGCAGCGTAGGGGGGGGCGAGAACTATGGCTACACCTTC
TRBJ2-7,TRBV6-6,.,once,CASRKPPDEQYF,TGTGCCAGCAGAAAACCCCCGGACGAGCAGTACTTC
TRBJ2-1,TRBV7-2,.,.,CASSLGGGRSYNEQFF,TGTGCCAGCAGCTTAGGGGGGGGCAGGTCCTACAATGAGCAGTTCTTC
TRBJ2-2,TRBV7-2,TRBD1,.,CASSLDRGYTGELFF,TGTGCCAGCAGCTTAGACAGGGGATACACCGGGGAGCTGTTTTTT
TRBJ2-1,TRBV28,TRBD2,.,CASSSLALGLAGGSSFF,TGTGCCAGCAGTTCCCTGGCTCTAGGACTAGCGGGAGGCTCCTCGTTCTTC
TRBJ2-2,TRBV7-2,.,.,CASSLESVNTGELFF,TGTGCCAGCAGCTTAGAGAGCGTCAACACCGGGGAGCTGTTTTTT
TRBJ2-1,TRBV9,.,.,CASSVEQYSYNEQFF,TGTGCCAGCAGCGTAGAACAGTACTCCTACAATGAGCAGTTCTTC
TRBJ1-2,TRBV7-9,.,medium-sized,CASSPASLPAYGYTF,TGTGCCAGCAGCCCAGCGTCCCTACCGGCCTATGGCTACACCTTC
TRBJ2-2,TRBV2,.,.,CASRAGSANTGELFF,TGTGCCAGCAGAGCAGGCAGTGCGAACACCGGGGAGCTGTTTTTT
TRBJ1-1,TRBV5-8,TRBD1,.,CASSRQGRDTEAFF,TGTGCCAGCAGTCGACAGGGTCGGGACACTGAAGCTTTCTTT
TRBJ2-3,TRBV18,TRBD1,.,CASSPQGAFTDTQYF,TGTGCCAGCTCCCCACAGGGGGCCTTCACAGATACGCAGTATTTT
TRBJ2-2,TRBV15,TRBD2,.,CATSNSGRTRTGELFF,TGTGCCACCAGCAATAGCGGGAGGACCCGGACCGGGGAGCTGTTTTTT
TRBJ2-5,TRBV6-1,.,.,CASSQSSVETQYF,TGTGCCAGCAGCCAATCGTCGGTAGAGACCCAGTACTTC
TRBJ1-2,TRBV4-1,.,once,CASSLQQGTDYGYTF,TGCGCCAGCAGCCTCCAACAGGGTACCGACTATGGCTACACCTTC
TRBJ2-1,TRBV6-1,.,.,CASSLYHEQFF,TGTGCCAGCAGTCTATATCATGAGCAGTTCTTC
TRBJ2-7,TRBV11-3,.,once,CASSLGGQYSSYEQYF,TGTGCCAGCAGCTTAGGTGGCCAATACAGCTCCTACGAGCAGTACTTC
TRBJ2-1,TRBV10-3,TRBD2,.,CAISGGGREGPNEQFF,TGTGCCATCAGTGGAGGGGGACGGGAGGGCCCTAATGAGCAGTTCTTC
TRBJ1-4,TRBV5-1,TRBD1,few,CASSSQGAFNEKLFF,TGCGCCAGCAGCTCCCAGGGGGCCTTTAATGAAAAACTGTTTTTT
TRBJ1-2,TRBV6-5,TRBD1,.,CASSYQTGITYGYTF,TGTGCCAGCAGTTACCAGACAGGGATTACCTATGGCTACACCTTC